Sequencing of this TCR beta chain was carried out in a study of chemoradiotherapy in HPV16-positive cancers. Across the study: Two HPV16-positive patients' cells yielded candidate HPV-specific clones and common motifs. Study results and caveats: HPV-specific T cells were functionally defined from only two HPV16-positive patients. Candidate HPV-specific clones and E7-related TCR motifs grew in tumor during treatment.

Per the germline V gene, CDR1 is SGHTA and CDR2 is FQGTGA. This CDR3 spans 15 amino acids. Unmatched junction bases numbered 7, after V lost 5 bases and J lost 2 bases. Repeated repertoire sampling spanned the course of chemoradiotherapy. Assay used: immunoSEQ multiplex PCR; TCRdb lists only in-frame clones, some missing. The table includes 40,000 to 60,000 clones, over 85% detected once. This clone was detected only a few times. What it recognizes is unknown. The receptor comes from a human donor with HPV-associated anogenital cancer. This sequence joins TRBV7-3 and TRBJ2-7; 9 positions match TRBD2. Sequencing was performed on blood, taken from a patient who underwent chemoradiotherapy. CDR3 sequence (DNA): TGTGCCAGCAGCCTTAGCGGGAGTGGAACCTACGAGCAGTACTTC. Translated, it gives CASSLSGSGTYEQYF.